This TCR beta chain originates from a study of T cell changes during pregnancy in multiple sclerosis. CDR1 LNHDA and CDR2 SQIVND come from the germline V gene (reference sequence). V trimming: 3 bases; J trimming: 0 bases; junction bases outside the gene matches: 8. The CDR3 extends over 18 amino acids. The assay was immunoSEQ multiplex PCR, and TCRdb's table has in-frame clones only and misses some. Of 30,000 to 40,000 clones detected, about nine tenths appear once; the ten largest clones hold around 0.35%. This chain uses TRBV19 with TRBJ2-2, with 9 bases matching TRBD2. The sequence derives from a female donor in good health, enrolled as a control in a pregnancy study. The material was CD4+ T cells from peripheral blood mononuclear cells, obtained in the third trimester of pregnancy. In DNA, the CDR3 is TGTGCCAGTAGTATGGTGCGGGGGGGGAAGGCGAACACCGGGGAGCTGTTTTTT. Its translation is CASSMVRGGKANTGELFF.